This T cell receptor beta chain was identified during a study of blood T cells in healthy people across ages. General study findings and limits: Naive and antigen-experienced cells were not separated, limiting conclusive comparison.

Turning to this clonotype: Its antigen is unknown.

Using a J-beta primer mix together with a sample-barcoded 5' primer, a second PCR was run for roughly 6 to 11 cycles. TCRdb called the 5' RACE reads again in MiXCR, with one record for every CDR3 protein. The profile covers approximately 800,000 distinct CDR3 sequences, with around half appearing a single time and 15% to 20% taken by the ten largest. From germline, CDR1 is SGHTA and CDR2 FQGNSA. Trimming stripped 2 bases from V and 3 bases from J, with 8 bases between. This CDR3 is built from 13 residues. The clonotype comes from a man older than 75 in good health. Sequenced input: blood. The chain joins TRBV7-2 to TRBJ2-7; D is uncertain. CDR3 protein: CASSLPVDYEQYF. The DNA for the CDR3 is TGTGCCAGCAGCTTACCCGTCGACTACGAGCAGTACTTC.